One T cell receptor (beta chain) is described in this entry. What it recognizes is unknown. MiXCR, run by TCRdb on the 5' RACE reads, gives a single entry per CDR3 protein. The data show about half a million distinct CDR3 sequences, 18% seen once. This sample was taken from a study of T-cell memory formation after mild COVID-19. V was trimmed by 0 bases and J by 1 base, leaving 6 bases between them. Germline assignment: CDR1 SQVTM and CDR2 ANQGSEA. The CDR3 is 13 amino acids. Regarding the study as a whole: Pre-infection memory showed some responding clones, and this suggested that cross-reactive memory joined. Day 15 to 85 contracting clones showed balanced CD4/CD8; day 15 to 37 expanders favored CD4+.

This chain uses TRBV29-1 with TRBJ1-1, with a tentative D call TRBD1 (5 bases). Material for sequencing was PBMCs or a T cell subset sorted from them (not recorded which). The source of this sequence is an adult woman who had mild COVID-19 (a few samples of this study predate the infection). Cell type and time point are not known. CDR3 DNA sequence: TGCAGCGTTGAAGAGGGACCGAACACTGAAGCTTTCTTT. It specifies CSVEEGPNTEAFF.